This T cell receptor beta chain was found in a study of T cells expressing NK-cell markers. About the study: Seropositivity for HCMV was found in seven of the eight sequenced donors, with one seronegative. Whole-study results and caveats: A handful of donors likewise had their CD3+CD56-NKG2C+ fraction led by these clonotypes.

Per germline, CDR1 SNHLY and CDR2 FYNNEI. There are 15 residues in the CDR3. Note on this clonotype: Its cognate antigen is unknown.

For each CDR3 protein, TCRdb gives one entry from its re-call of the 5' RACE reads, without DNA. The sample spans some 410,000 distinct CDR3 sequences; the ten largest clones claim less than 7.5%. The genes are TRBV2 and TRBJ2-3; TCRdb calls TRBD2, which cannot be checked without DNA. This receptor was identified in a woman between 18 and 69 years old in good health. What was sequenced was blood T cells: a sorted CD56 or NKG2C T cell subset, CD4+ or CD8+ T cells, or bulk PBMC T cells (not recorded which). CDR3 sequence reads: CASRTSGGNTDTQYF.